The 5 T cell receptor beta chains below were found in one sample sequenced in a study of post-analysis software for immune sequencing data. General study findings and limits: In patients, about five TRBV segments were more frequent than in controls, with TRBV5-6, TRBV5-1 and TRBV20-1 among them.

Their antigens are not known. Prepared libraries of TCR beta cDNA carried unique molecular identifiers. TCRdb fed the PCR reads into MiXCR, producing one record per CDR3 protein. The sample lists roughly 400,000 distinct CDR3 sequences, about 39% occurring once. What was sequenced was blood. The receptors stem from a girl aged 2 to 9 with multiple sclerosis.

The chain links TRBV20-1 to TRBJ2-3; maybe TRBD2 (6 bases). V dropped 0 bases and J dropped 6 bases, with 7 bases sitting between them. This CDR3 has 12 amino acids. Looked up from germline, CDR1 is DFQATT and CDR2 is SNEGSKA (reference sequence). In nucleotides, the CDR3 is TGCAGTGCTAGAGATCGGGGGGATACGCAGTATTTT. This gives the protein CSARDRGDTQYF.

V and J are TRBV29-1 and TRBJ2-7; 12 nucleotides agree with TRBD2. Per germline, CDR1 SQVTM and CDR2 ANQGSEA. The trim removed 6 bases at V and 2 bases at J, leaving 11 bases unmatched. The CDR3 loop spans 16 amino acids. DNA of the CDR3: TGCAGCGTACGGAGACTAGCGGGGGTGGAACCCTACGAGCAGTACTTC. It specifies CSVRRLAGVEPYEQYF.

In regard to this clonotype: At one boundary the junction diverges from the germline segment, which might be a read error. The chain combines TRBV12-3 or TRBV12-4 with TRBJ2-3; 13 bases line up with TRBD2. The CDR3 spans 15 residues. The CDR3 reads CASSWTSGSPDTEYF. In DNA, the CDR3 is TGTGCCAGCAGTTGGACTAGCGGGAGCCCAGATACGGAGTATTTT.

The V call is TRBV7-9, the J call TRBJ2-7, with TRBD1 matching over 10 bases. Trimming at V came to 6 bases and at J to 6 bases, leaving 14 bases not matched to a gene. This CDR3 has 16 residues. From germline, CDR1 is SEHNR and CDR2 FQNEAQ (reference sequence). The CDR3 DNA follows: TGTGCCAGCAGTCTCCGGGACAGGGGACCTACACCCGAGCAGTACTTC. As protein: CASSLRDRGPTPEQYF.

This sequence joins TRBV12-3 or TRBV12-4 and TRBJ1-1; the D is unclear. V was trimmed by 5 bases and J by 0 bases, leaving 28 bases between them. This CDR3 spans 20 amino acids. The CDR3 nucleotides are TGTGCCAGCAGTCGCCGAAGTAACAGAAACTCCCGCTTAATGAACACTGAAGCTTTCTTT. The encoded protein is CASSRRSNRNSRLMNTEAFF.